Described below is a single T cell receptor beta chain sequence and its context. What it binds is not known. Autoimmune disease history or systemic immunosuppression disqualified patients. The sample comes from a study of OX40 agonist ivuxolimab in advanced cancers. For the study at large: The dose-escalation cohort had hepatocellular carcinoma, melanoma, renal cell or head and neck cancer. Age averaged around 58 years (range roughly 20 to 90), and 82.7% were male.

Study-wide results and limits: Partial responders dosed at 0.1-3.0 mg/kg displayed clonal expansion ranking among the lowest.

TCRdb's copy holds only in-frame clones and misses some; the assay was immunoSEQ multiplex PCR. The table shows fewer than 80,000 clones, with roughly 90% occurring only once. The sequences come from CD4+ or CD8+ T cells sorted from blood, collected in a trial of the OX40 agonist ivuxolimab. The clonotype comes from an adult with an advanced solid tumor such as melanoma, head and neck, liver or kidney cancer.

The CDR3 DNA follows: TGTGCCAGCAGCTTATCGGGAGGGAACACCGGGGAGCTGTTTTTT. Its translation: CASSLSGGNTGELFF. The rearrangement uses TRBV7-9 and TRBJ2-2, with 7 bases matching TRBD2. V dropped 2 bases and J dropped 1; count of bases not matched to a gene: 1. The CDR3 is made up of 15 amino acids. Germline lookup yields CDR1 SEHNR and CDR2 FQNEAQ (reference sequence).